The next 9 T cell receptor beta chains were all read from a single sample in a study of T cells in localized non-small cell lung cancer (dated by TCRdb to the early 2020s). Preparation of the library involved the immunoSEQ multiplex PCR assay. Entries here come from immuneACCESS through TCRdb and include only in-frame sequences with V and J called. Some clones fail to appear in such tables; in the studies checked, an unresolved V gene covers under half of the shortfall, and the cause of the remainder is unknown. The sample table holds around 130,000 clones, of which around 90% were seen once. Over 1.5% of the sample lies in the top ten. The specimen comprised peripheral blood, sampled before any cancer treatment. These receptors were obtained from a female donor over 55 with stage I lung adenocarcinoma.

The rearrangement joins TRBV4-1 to TRBJ1-5; D is ambiguous. This CDR3 spans 13 amino acids. Trimming removed 3 bases from V and 4 bases from J, with 7 bases in between. Per germline, CDR1 MGHRA and CDR2 YSYEKL. CDR3 in amino acids: CASSQDWNQPQHF. The CDR3 region has the DNA TGCGCCAGCAGCCAGGACTGGAATCAGCCCCAGCATTTT.

CDR3 region: CASGRLALEQYF. In nucleotides, the CDR3 is TGTGCCAGCGGTCGACTAGCGCTCGAGCAGTACTTC. The chain couples TRBV28 to TRBJ2-7, with TRBD2 identical over 8 bases. CDR3 length equals 12 residues. Looked up from germline, CDR1 is MDHEN and CDR2 is SYDVKM. With 8 bases clipped from V and 6 bases from J, the junction kept 6 bases outside the gene matches.

This chain joins TRBV11-2 and TRBJ1-6; D gene unclear. The CDR3 runs to 12 residues. Germline-derived CDR1 and CDR2 are SGHAT and FQNNGV. V lost 1 base and J 12 bases, leaving 7 bases between the germline ends. CDR3 coding DNA: TGTGCCAGCAGCTTAGTTCACTTACCCCTCCACTTT. It translates to CASSLVHLPLHF. The variable domain in full, with the rest retrieved from reference TRBV11-2 and TRBJ1-6, is EAGVAQSPRYKIIEKRQSVAFWCNPISGHATLYWYQQILGQGPKLLIQFQNNGVVDDSQLPKDRFSAERLKGVDSTLKIQPAKLEDSAVYLCASSLVHLPLHFGNGTRLTVT.

The chain employs TRBV19 and TRBJ2-3; 10 bases are shared with TRBD2. This CDR3 is built from 16 residues. Germline assignment: CDR1 LNHDA and CDR2 SQIVND (reference sequence). J was trimmed by 0 bases and V by 6 bases; bases with no gene match: 6. The CDR3 sequence: CASRNLLAGSTDTQYF. The CDR3 coding sequence is TGTGCCAGTAGAAATCTACTAGCGGGGAGCACAGATACGCAGTATTTT.

CDR3 loop: CASSLFSGRDSEQYF. The CDR3 DNA reads TGTGCCAGCAGTTTATTTTCCGGCAGGGACTCCGAGCAGTACTTC. The chain joins TRBV27 to TRBJ2-7, with a weak D call TRBD2 (6 bases). Germline CDR1 and CDR2: MNHEY and SMNVEV (reference sequence). V shed 1 base and J shed 6 bases, with 16 bases lying between them. The CDR3 has 15 residues.

The chain employs TRBV7-9 and TRBJ2-5, with D unresolved. Per germline, CDR1 SEHNR and CDR2 FQNEAQ (reference sequence). The V and J ends lost 2 bases and 1 base respectively, with 8 bases between them. The CDR3 runs 14 residues. The CDR3 DNA reads as TGTGCCAGCAGCTTAATAGTGGCCCAAGAGACCCAGTACTTC. Protein: CASSLIVAQETQYF. Supplemented by reference TRBV7-9 and TRBJ2-5, the full variable domain reads DTGVSQNPRHKITKRGQNVTFRCDPISEHNRLYWYRQTLGQGPEFLTYFQNEAQLEKSRLLSDRFSAERPKGSFSTLEIQRTEQGDSAMYLCASSLIVAQETQYFGPGTRLLVL.

The chain couples TRBV10-3 to TRBJ2-1; 9 bases line up with TRBD1. The V gene end was trimmed by 5 bases and the J gene end by 5 bases; junction bases not matched to a gene: 4. In germline, CDR1 is ENHRY, CDR2 SYGVKD. The length of the CDR3 is 14 residues. The CDR3 here is CAISTGTGNNEQFF. In nucleotides, the CDR3 is TGTGCCATCAGTACCGGGACAGGGAACAATGAGCAGTTCTTC.

The gene calls are TRBV5-1 and TRBJ2-7; D might be TRBD1 or TRBD2, each matching 5 bases. The CDR3 sequence is 15 residues long. With 2 bases removed from V and 0 bases from J, the gap between germline ends came to 12 bases. Germline V gene sequence: CDR1 SGHRS, CDR2 YFSETQ. The CDR3 nucleotides read TGCGCCAGCAGCTTCGGGACGGCCAGCTCCTACGAGCAGTACTTC. Protein product: CASSFGTASSYEQYF.

The gene calls are TRBV9 and TRBJ2-7; 7 bases fit TRBD1. J gave up 7 bases and V 4 bases, and 8 bases lay outside the gene matches. The length of the CDR3 is 13 residues. Per germline, CDR1 SGDLS and CDR2 YYNGEE. CDR3 sequence (DNA): TGTGCCAGCAGCAGAGGGGGCCTTAGGGAGCAGTACTTC. Translation: CASSRGGLREQYF.